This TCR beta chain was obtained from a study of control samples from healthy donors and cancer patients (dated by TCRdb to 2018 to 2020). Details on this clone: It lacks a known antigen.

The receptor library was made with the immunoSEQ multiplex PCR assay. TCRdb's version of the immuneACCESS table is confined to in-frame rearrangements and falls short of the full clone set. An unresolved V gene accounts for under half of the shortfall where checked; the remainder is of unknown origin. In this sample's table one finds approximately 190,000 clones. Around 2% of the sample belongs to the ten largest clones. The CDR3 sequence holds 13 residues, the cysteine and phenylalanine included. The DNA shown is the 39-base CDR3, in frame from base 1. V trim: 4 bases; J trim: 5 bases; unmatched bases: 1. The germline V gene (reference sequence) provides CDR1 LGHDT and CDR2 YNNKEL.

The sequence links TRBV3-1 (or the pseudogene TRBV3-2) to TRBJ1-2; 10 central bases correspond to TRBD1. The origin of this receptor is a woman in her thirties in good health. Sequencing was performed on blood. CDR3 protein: CASSPDRGYGYTF. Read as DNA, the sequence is TGTGCCAGCAGCCCGGACAGGGGGTATGGCTACACCTTC.